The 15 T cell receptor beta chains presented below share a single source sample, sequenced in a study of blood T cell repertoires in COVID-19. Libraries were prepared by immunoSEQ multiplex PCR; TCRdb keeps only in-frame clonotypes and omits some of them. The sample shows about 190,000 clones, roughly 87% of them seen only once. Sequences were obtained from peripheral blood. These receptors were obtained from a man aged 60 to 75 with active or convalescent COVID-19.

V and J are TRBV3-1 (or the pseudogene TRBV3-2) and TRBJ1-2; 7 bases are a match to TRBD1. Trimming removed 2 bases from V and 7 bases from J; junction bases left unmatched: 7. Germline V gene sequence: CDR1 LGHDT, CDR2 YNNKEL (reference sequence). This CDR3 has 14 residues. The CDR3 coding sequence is TGTGCCAGCAGCCAAAATACAGGGGTGGGTGGCTACACCTTC. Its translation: CASSQNTGVGGYTF.

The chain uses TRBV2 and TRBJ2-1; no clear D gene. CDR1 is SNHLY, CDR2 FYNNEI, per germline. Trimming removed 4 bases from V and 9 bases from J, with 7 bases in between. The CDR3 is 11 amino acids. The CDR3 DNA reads TGTGCCAGCAGTGGAACCGGTGAGCAGTTCTTC. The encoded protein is CASSGTGEQFF. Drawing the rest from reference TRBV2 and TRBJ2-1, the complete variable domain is EPEVTQTPSHQVTQMGQEVILRCVPISNHLYFYWYRQILGQKVEFLVSFYNNEISEKSEIFDDQFSVERPDGSNFTLKIRSTKLEDSAMYFCASSGTGEQFFGPGTRLTVL.

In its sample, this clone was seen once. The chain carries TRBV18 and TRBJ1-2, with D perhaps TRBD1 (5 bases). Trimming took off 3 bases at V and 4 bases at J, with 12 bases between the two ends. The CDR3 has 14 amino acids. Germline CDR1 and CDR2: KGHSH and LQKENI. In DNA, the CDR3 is TGTGCCAGCTCACCTAACCCGGGGGGCTATGGCTACACCTTC. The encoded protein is CASSPNPGGYGYTF.

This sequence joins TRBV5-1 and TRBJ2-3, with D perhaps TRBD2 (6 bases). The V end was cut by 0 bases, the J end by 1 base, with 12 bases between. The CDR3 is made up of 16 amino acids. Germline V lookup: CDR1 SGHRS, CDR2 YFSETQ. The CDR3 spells CASSLARLEGTDTQYF. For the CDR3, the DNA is TGCGCCAGCAGCTTGGCCAGACTAGAGGGCACAGATACGCAGTATTTT.

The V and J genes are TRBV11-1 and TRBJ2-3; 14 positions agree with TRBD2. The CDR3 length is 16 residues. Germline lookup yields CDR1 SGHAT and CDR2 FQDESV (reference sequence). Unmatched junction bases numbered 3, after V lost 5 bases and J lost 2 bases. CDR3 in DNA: TGTGCCAGCAGCGTGGGACTAGCGGGGGCCACAGATACGCAGTATTTT. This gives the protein CASSVGLAGATDTQYF.

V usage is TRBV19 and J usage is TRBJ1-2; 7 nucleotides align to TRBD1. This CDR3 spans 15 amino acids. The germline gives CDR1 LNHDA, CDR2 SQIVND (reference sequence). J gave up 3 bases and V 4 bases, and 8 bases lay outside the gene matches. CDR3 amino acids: CASSSVAGGHYGYTF. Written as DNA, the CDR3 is TGTGCCAGTAGTAGTGTGGCAGGGGGTCACTATGGCTACACCTTC.

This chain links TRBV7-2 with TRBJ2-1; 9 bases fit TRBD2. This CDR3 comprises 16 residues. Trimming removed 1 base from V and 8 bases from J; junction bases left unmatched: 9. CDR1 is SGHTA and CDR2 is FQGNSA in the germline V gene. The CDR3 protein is CASSLVGAGGRDEQFF. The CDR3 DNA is TGTGCCAGCAGCTTAGTGGGTGCGGGGGGGCGAGATGAGCAGTTCTTC.

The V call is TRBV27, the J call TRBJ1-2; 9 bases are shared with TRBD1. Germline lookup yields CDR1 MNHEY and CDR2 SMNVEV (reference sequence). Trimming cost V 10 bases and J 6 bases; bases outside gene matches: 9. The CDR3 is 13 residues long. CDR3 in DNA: TGTGCCACCTTGGGACAGGGAAATAATGGCTACACCTTC. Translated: CATLGQGNNGYTF.

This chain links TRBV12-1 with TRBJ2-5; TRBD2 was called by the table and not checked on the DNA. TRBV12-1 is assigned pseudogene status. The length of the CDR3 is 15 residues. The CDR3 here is CASSCSGGAEETQYF. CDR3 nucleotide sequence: TGTGCCAGCAGCTGCTCGGGAGGGGCTGAGGAGACCCAGTACTTC.

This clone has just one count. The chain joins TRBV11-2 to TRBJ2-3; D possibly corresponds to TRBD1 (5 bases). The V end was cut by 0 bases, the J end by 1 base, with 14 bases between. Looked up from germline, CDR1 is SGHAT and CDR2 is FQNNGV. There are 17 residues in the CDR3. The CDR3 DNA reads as TGTGCCAGCAGCTTAGATCAGTCAGGGTTCGGCACAGATACGCAGTATTTT. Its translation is CASSLDQSGFGTDTQYF.

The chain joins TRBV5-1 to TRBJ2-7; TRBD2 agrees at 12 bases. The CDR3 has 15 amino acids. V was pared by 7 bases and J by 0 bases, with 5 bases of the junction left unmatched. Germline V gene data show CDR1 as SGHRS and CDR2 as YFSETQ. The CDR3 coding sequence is TGCGCCAGCTCTCTAGCGGGGGGGAGCTCCTACGAGCAGTACTTC. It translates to CASSLAGGSSYEQYF.

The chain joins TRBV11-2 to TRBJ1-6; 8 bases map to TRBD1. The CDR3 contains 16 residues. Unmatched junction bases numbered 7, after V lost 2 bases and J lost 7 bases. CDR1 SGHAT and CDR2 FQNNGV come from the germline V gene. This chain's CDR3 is CASSLLRTGRNSPLHF. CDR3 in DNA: TGTGCCAGCAGCTTATTGAGGACAGGGCGGAATTCACCCCTCCACTTT.

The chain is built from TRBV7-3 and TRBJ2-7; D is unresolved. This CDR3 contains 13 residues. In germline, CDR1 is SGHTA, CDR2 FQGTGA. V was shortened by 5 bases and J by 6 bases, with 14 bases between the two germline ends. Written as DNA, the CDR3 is TGTGCCAGCAGCAACCAACCCCAGGCCGAGCAGTACTTC. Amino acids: CASSNQPQAEQYF.

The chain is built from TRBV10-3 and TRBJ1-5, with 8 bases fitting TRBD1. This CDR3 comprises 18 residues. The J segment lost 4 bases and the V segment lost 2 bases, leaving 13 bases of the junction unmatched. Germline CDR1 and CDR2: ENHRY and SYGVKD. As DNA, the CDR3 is TGTGCCATCAGTGAGGGGAGGAGAGGACAGGGAGAAAATCAGCCCCAGCATTTT. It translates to CAISEGRRGQGENQPQHF.

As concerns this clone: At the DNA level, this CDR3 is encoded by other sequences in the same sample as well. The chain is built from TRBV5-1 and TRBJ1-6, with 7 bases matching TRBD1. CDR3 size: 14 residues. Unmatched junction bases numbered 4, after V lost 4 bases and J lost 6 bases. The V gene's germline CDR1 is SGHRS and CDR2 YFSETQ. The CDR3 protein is CASSAGTANSPLHF. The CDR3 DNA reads TGCGCCAGCAGCGCCGGGACAGCTAATTCACCCCTCCACTTT.